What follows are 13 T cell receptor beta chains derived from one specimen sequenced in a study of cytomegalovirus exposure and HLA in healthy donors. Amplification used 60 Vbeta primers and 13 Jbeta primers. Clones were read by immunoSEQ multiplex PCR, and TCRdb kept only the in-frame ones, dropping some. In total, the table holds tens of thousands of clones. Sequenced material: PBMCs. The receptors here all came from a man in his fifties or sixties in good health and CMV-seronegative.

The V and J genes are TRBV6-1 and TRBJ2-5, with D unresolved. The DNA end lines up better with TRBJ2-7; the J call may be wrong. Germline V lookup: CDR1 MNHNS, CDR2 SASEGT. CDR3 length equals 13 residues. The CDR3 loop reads CASSEPASYEQYF. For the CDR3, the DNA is TGTGCCAGCAGTGAACCCGCCTCCTACGAGCAGTACTTC.

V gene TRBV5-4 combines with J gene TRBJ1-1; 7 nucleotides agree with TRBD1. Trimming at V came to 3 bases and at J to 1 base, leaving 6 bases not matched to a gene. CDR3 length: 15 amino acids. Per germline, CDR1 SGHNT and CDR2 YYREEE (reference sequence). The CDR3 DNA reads TGTGCCAGCAGCTACCGGGACAGAGCGAACACTGAAGCTTTCTTT. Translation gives CASSYRDRANTEAFF.

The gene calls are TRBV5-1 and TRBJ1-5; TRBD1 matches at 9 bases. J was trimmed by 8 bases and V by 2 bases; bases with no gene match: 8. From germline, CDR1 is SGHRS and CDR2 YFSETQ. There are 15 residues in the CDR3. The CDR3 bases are TGCGCCAGCAGCTTAAGTCCGGGACAGGGAGAGCCCCAGCATTTT. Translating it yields CASSLSPGQGEPQHF.

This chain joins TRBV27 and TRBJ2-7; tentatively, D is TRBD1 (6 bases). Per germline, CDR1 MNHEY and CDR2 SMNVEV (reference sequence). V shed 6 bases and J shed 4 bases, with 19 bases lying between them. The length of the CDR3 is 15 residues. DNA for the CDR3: TGTGCCAGCAGCTTCCTCCAGACAGGTAGTTACGAGCAGTACTTC. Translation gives CASSFLQTGSYEQYF.

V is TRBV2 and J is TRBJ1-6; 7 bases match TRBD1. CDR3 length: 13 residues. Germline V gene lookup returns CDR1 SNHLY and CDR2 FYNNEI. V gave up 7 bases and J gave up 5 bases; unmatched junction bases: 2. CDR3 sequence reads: CASKGTDNSPLHF. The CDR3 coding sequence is TGTGCCAGCAAAGGGACAGATAATTCACCCCTCCACTTT.

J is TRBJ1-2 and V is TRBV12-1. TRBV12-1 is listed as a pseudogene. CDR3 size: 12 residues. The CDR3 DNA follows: TGTGCCAGCAGCTCTTTAAGAGGCGGCTACACCTTC. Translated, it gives CASSSLRGGYTF.

Here the CDR3 DNA reads TGTGCCAGCAGCTTAGCCCCAGGGTCCGAGCAGTACTTC. Translated: CASSLAPGSEQYF. V and J are TRBV11-2 and TRBJ2-7; D is perhaps TRBD1 (5 bases). This CDR3 has 13 residues. Germline loops: CDR1 SGHAT, CDR2 FQNNGV. V was trimmed by 1 base and J by 6 bases, leaving 10 bases between them.

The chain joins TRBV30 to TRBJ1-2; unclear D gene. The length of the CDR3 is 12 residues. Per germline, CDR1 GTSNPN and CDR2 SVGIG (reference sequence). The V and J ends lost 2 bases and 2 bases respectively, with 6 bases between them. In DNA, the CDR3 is TGTGCCTGGAGTCACCAGAACTATGGCTACACCTTC. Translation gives CAWSHQNYGYTF. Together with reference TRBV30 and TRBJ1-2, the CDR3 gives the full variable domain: SQTIHQWPATLVQPVGSPLSLECTVEGTSNPNLYWYRQAAGRGLQLLFYSVGIGQISSEVPQNLSASRPQDRQFILSSKKLLLSDSGFYLCAWSHQNYGYTFGSGTRLTVV.

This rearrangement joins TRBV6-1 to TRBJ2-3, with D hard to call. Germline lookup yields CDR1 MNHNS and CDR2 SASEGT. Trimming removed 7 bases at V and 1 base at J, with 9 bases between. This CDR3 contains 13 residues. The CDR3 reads CASTLLGTDTQYF. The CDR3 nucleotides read TGTGCCAGCACCCTTCTCGGCACAGATACGCAGTATTTT.

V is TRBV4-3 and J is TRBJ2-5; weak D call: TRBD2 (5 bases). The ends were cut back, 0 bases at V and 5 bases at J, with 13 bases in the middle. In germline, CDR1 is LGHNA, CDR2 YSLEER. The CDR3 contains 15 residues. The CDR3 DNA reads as TGCGCCAGCAGCCAAGATTCGGGGATCGTGGAGACCCAGTACTTC. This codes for CASSQDSGIVETQYF.

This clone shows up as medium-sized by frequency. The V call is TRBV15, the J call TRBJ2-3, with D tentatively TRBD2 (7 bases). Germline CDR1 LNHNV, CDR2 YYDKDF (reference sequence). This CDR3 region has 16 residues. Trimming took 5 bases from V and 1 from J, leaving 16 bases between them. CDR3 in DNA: TGTGCCACCAGCGCCTGGGAGGGGGTAGGCACAGATACGCAGTATTTT. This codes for CATSAWEGVGTDTQYF.

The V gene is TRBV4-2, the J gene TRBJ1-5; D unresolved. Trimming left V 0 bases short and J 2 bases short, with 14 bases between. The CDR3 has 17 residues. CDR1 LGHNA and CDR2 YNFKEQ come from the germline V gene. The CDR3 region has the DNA TGTGCCAGCAGCCAAGATAGGAGCGGCGTTGGCAATCAGCCCCAGCATTTT. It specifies CASSQDRSGVGNQPQHF.

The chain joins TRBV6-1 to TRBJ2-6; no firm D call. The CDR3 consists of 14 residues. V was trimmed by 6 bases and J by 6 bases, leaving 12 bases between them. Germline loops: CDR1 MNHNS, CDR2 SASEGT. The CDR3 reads CASSTGLKANVLTF. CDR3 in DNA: TGTGCCAGCAGCACGGGTCTGAAGGCCAACGTCCTGACTTTC.